This T cell receptor beta chain was identified in a study of T-cell memory formation after mild COVID-19. CDR3 length: 15 residues. Germline V gene sequence: CDR1 LGHNA, CDR2 YNFKEQ. V was pared by 0 bases and J by 11 bases, with 17 bases between. Broader study findings: Pre-infection memory already had some responding clones, implying cross-reactive memory joined. CM and EM subsets held most contracting CD4+ clones; EMRA held CD8+ ones. A second wave of clones peaked on day 37, and their SARS-CoV-2 specificity went unconfirmed.

This clonotype was seen only a few times. What it recognizes is unknown. TCRalpha and TCRbeta libraries used 5'RACE with constant-segment primers and UMIs. Each CDR3 protein is one row after TCRdb ran MiXCR on the 5' RACE reads. The data hold under 300,000 distinct CDR3 sequences, with 8% to 10% observed a single time. The chain employs TRBV4-2 and TRBJ1-5; D uncertain. The sample was PBMCs or a T cell subset sorted from them (not recorded which). The receptor was isolated from a young man who had mild COVID-19 (a few samples of this study predate the infection). Cell type and time point are not known. The CDR3 nucleotides are TGTGCCAGCAGCCAAGAATTTTCGGGCTTTCCGGCCCAGCATTTT. Encoded protein: CASSQEFSGFPAQHF.